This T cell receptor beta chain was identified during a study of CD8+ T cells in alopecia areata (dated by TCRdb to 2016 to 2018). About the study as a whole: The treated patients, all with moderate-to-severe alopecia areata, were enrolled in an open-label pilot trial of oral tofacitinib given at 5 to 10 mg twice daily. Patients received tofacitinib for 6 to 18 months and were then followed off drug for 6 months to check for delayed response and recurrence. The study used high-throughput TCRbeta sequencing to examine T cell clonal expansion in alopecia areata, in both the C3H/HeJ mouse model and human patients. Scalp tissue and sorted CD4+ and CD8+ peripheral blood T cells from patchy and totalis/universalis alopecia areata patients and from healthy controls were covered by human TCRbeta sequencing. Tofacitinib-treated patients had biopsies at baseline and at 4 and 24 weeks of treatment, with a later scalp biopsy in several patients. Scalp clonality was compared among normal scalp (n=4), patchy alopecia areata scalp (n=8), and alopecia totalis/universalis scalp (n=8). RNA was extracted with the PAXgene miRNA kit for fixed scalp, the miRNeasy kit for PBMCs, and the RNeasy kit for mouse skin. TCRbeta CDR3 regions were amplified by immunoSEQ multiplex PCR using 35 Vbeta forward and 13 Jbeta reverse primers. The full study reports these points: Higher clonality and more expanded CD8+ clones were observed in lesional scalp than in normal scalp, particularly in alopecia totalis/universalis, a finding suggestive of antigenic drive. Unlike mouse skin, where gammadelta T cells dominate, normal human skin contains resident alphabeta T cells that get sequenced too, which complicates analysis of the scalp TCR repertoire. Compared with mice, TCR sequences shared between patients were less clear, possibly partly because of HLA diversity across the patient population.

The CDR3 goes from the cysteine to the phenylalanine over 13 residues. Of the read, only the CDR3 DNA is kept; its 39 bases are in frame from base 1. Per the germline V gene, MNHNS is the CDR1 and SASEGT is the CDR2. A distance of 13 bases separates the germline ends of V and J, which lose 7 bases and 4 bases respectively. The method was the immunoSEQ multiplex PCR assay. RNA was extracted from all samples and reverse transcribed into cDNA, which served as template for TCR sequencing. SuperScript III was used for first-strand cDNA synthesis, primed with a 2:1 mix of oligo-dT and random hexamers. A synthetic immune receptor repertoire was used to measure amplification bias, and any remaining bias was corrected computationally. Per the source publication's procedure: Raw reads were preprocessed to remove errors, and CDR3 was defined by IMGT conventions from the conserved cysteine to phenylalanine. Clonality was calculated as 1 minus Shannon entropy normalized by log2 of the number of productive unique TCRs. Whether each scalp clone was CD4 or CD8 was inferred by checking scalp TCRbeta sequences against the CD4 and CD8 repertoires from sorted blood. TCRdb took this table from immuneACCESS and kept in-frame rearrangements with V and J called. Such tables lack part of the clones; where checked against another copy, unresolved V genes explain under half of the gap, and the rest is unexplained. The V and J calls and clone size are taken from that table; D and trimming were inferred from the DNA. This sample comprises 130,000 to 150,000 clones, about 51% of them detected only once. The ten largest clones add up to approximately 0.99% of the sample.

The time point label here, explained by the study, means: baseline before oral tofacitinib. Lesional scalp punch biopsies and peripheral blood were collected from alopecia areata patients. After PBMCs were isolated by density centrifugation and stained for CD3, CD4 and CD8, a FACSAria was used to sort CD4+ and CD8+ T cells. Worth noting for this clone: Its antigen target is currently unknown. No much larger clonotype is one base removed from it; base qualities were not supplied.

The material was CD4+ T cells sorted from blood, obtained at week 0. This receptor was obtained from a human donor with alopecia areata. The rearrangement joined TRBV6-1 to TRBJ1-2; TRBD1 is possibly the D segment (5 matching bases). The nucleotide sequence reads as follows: TGTGCCAGCAATCTGGAGCAGGGCTATGGCTACACCTTC. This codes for CASNLEQGYGYTF.